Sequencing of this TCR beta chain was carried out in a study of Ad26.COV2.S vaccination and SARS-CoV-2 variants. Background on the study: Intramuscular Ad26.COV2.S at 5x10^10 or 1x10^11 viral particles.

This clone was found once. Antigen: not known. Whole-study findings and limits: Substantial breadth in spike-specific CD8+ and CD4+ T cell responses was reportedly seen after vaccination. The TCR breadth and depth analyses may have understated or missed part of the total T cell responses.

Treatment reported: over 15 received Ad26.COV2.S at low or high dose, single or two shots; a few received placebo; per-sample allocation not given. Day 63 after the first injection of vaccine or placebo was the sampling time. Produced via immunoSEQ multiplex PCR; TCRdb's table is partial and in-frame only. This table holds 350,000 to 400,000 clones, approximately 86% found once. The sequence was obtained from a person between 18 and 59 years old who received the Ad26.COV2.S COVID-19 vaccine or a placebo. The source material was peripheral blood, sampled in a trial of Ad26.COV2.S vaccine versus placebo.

CDR3 residues: CATSQQGASYNEQFF. The CDR3, as DNA: TGTGCCACCAGTCAACAGGGGGCTAGCTACAATGAGCAGTTCTTC. V and J are TRBV24-1 and TRBJ2-1, with 9 bases that match TRBD1. The J segment lost 3 bases and the V segment lost 6 bases, leaving 5 bases of the junction unmatched. In germline, CDR1 is KGHDR, CDR2 SFDVKD. The length of the CDR3 is 15 residues.